The T cell receptor (beta chain) described here comes from a study of post-analysis software for immune sequencing data. General study findings and limits: A few TRBV segments occurring more often in patients than controls included TRBV5-6, TRBV5-1 and TRBV20-1. For normalized Chao1 diversity, multiple sclerosis patients scored significantly lower than controls did.

About this clonotype: What it binds is unknown.

The germline V gene encodes CDR1 MNHEY and CDR2 SMNVEV (reference sequence). V was trimmed by 6 bases and J by 2 bases, leaving 11 bases between them. The CDR3 has 14 amino acids. Prepared libraries of TCR beta cDNA carried unique molecular identifiers. One entry per CDR3 protein results from TCRdb running MiXCR on the PCR reads. This sample has some 260,000 distinct CDR3 sequences, with around 34% found just once. The rearrangement joins TRBV27 to TRBJ1-3; D is unclear. The specimen was blood. This clonotype was sampled from a girl between 10 and 17 years old with multiple sclerosis. This CDR3 is CASSLGTPGNTIYF. As DNA, the CDR3 is TGTGCCAGCAGCCTGGGAACGCCTGGAAACACCATATATTTT.